The 12 T cell receptor beta chains below were found in one sample sequenced in a study of OX40 agonist ivuxolimab in advanced cancers. Clones were sequenced by immunoSEQ multiplex PCR, and TCRdb holds only the in-frame ones, with some missing. The table has tens of thousands of clones, around 83% seen once. Source: CD4+ or CD8+ T cells sorted from blood, taken in a trial of the OX40 agonist ivuxolimab. The origin of the receptors is an adult with an advanced solid tumor such as melanoma, head and neck, liver or kidney cancer.

This chain connects TRBV30 to TRBJ2-7; 7 nucleotides line up with TRBD1. Germline V gives CDR1 GTSNPN, CDR2 SVGIG (reference sequence). Trimming took 1 base from V and 2 from J; bases not matched to a gene: 11. This CDR3 comprises 16 residues. CDR3 protein: CAWSAPDREGTYEQYF. CDR3 coding DNA: TGTGCCTGGAGTGCCCCCGACAGGGAAGGCACCTACGAGCAGTACTTC.

V and J are TRBV27 and TRBJ2-1; perhaps D is TRBD1 or TRBD2 (5 bases each). CDR3 size: 16 residues. CDR1 and CDR2 from the germline V gene are MNHEY and SMNVEV (reference sequence). V lost 5 bases and J 9 bases, leaving 23 bases between the germline ends. The CDR3 region is CASSTGLGNGGGEQFF. DNA for the CDR3: TGTGCCAGCAGTACAGGACTGGGGAATGGGGGTGGTGAGCAGTTCTTC.

The chain has TRBV7-9 and TRBJ2-7; D might be TRBD2 (5 bases). The V end lost 3 bases, the J end lost 2 bases, and 11 bases lay between the germline ends. Germline V gene lookup returns CDR1 SEHNR and CDR2 FQNEAQ (reference sequence). The CDR3 loop spans 14 amino acids. CDR3 in amino acids: CASSFSGVTYEQYF. CDR3 sequence (DNA): TGTGCCAGCAGCTTCTCCGGGGTTACCTACGAGCAGTACTTC.

The rearrangement links TRBV18 to TRBJ1-2; 8 positions agree with TRBD1. Germline values: CDR1 KGHSH, CDR2 LQKENI. Losses at the gene ends were 5 bases for V and 0 bases for J; bases not matched to a gene: 2. This CDR3 region has 14 residues. CDR3 in amino acids: CASSLQGANYGYTF. For the CDR3, the DNA is TGTGCCAGCTCATTACAGGGGGCTAACTATGGCTACACCTTC.

V is TRBV19 and J is TRBJ1-1; D not certain. Trimming shortened V by 1 base and J by 7 bases, and 19 bases separated the two germline ends. Per the germline V gene, CDR1 is LNHDA and CDR2 is SQIVND (reference sequence). This CDR3 contains 16 residues. The DNA for the CDR3 is TGTGCCAGTAGTATAGTGCGGGGTCCAGAAGGTAATGAAGCTTTCTTT. Translation: CASSIVRGPEGNEAFF.

The rearrangement links TRBV7-9 to TRBJ1-2; no clear D gene. V was pared by 1 base and J by 0 bases, with 9 bases between. Per the germline V gene, CDR1 is SEHNR and CDR2 is FQNEAQ (reference sequence). This CDR3 contains 15 residues. Here the CDR3 reads CASSLDRTANYGYTF. In DNA form, the CDR3 reads TGTGCCAGCAGCTTAGATAGGACGGCTAACTATGGCTACACCTTC.

A few counts support this clone. This sequence joins TRBV19 and TRBJ1-5; weak D call: TRBD1 (5 bases). Germline V CDR1 and CDR2: LNHDA, SQIVND (reference sequence). V lost 7 bases, J lost 1 base, and 14 bases lay in between. The CDR3 runs 15 residues. The CDR3 region has the DNA TGTGCCAGTATGCTTGGGGGGTACAGCAATCAGCCCCAGCATTTT. Its protein is CASMLGGYSNQPQHF. Supplemented by reference TRBV19 and TRBJ1-5, the full variable domain reads DGGITQSPKYLFRKEGQNVTLSCEQNLNHDAMYWYRQDPGQGLRLIYYSQIVNDFQKGDIAEGYSVSREKKESFPLTVTSAQKNPTAFYLCASMLGGYSNQPQHFGDGTRLSIL.

This clone was picked up one time. The J gene is TRBJ2-5, the V gene TRBV20-1; perhaps TRBD2 as D (6 bases). CDR1 is DFQATT, CDR2 SNEGSKA, per germline (reference sequence). This CDR3 spans 11 amino acids. Trimming removed 6 bases from V and 4 bases from J, with 9 bases in between. The DNA for the CDR3 is TGCAGTGCCGCGGGGTCAGAGACCCAGTACTTC. Its protein product is CSAAGSETQYF.

For the CDR3, the DNA is TGTGCCAGCAGCCAAGAGGGACGCAACCTCTACGAGCAGTACTTC. Protein product: CASSQEGRNLYEQYF. The chain is built from TRBV6-6 and TRBJ2-7; D tentatively reads TRBD1 or TRBD2 (5 bases each). CDR1 MNHNY and CDR2 SVGAGI come from the germline V gene (reference sequence). Between the trimmed V and J ends, which lost 6 bases and 3 bases, there was a span of 18 bases. The CDR3 covers 15 residues.

Only one count was recorded for this clone. The rearrangement joins TRBV7-6 to TRBJ2-1; 7 bases are a match to TRBD2. The trim removed 4 bases at V and 4 bases at J, leaving 7 bases unmatched. The germline CDR1 and CDR2 sequences are SGHVS and FNYEAQ. The CDR3 consists of 15 residues. CDR3 sequence reads: CASSSGTTYYNEQFF. The CDR3 nucleotides read TGTGCCAGCAGCTCCGGGACTACCTATTACAATGAGCAGTTCTTC.

There are a few counts of this clone. The chain employs TRBV2 and TRBJ1-1; 9 bases match TRBD1. V gave up 11 bases and J gave up 5 bases; unmatched junction bases: 9. CDR1 and CDR2 from the germline V gene are SNHLY and FYNNEI. This CDR3 region has 13 residues. The CDR3 region is CAGNRGRETEAFF. CDR3 nucleotides: TGTGCCGGAAACAGGGGGCGAGAGACTGAAGCTTTCTTT.

This chain connects TRBV5-4 to TRBJ1-2; TRBD1 matches at 8 bases. Unmatched junction bases numbered 3, after V lost 4 bases and J lost 4 bases. Per germline, CDR1 SGHNT and CDR2 YYREEE (reference sequence). This CDR3 comprises 13 residues. This CDR3 reads CASSAGQAYGYTF. CDR3 sequence (DNA): TGTGCCAGCAGCGCGGGACAGGCCTATGGCTACACCTTC.